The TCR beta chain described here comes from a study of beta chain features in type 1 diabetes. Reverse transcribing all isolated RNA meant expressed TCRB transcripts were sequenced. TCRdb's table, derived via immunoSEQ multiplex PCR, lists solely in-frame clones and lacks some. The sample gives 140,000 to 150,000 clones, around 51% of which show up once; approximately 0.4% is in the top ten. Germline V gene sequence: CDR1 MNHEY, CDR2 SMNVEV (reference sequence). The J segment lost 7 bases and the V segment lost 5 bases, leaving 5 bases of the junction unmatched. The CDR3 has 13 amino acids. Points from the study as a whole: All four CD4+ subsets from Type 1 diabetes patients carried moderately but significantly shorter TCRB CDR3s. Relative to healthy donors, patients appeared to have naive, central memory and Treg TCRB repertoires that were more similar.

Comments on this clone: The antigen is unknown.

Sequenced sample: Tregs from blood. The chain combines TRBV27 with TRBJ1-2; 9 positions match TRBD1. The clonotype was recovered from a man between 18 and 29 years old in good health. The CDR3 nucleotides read TGTGCCAGCAGTGTACAGGGGGCAAGTGGCTACACCTTC. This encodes CASSVQGASGYTF.